This T cell receptor beta chain was identified in a study of CD8 T cells in ankylosing spondylitis (TCRdb year 2017). Regarding the research as a whole: T cell receptor beta repertoires were profiled in healthy donors and ankylosing spondylitis patients so that disease-linked TCR variants could be found. Peripheral blood was sampled, and synovial fluid was also collected from ankylosing spondylitis patients. In total, the full study cohort was made up of over a hundred healthy donors and 25 or so ankylosing spondylitis patients. Summary of the overall study and its limitations: In peripheral blood, the disease-linked clones were found at relatively low frequencies and had a CD8+ phenotype. Some motif variants had previously been reported in the synovial fluid and blood of reactive arthritis patients, which suggests shared mechanisms of disease initiation. Blood from ankylosing spondylitis patients appeared to be characterized by a TCR beta motif composed of under ten highly homologous amino acid variants. The disease-linked clones were reported as significantly enriched in matched synovial fluid samples from ankylosing spondylitis patients.

Inclusive of the bounding cysteine and phenylalanine, the CDR3 is 12 residues long. The kept DNA is CDR3 alone, 36 bases in frame from the first base. CDR1 SGHVS and CDR2 FQNEAQ are derived from the germline V gene. V is shortened by 4 bases, J by 5 bases, and the region joining them spans 7 bases. The sequencer listed for this sample is Illumina HiSeq 2500. Quantitative 5'-RACE with molecular barcodes was the method used to prepare the TCR beta libraries. Per the authors' processing: To identify disease-linked TCR variants, a new computational method was used, one built on a probabilistic model of VDJ rearrangement. TCRdb applied fastp at Q25 and MiXCR to the public reads, then kept only in-frame beta chains. Identical CDR3 protein sequences are pooled into one entry, listed with their most common genes and DNA. It is TCRdb's table, rather than the study itself, that gives the V and J calls and clone size. The sample includes about 340,000 distinct CDR3 sequences, with 20% observed a single time. Under 15% of the sample is taken by the ten largest.

On this clonotype: Its antigen target is currently unknown. No much larger clone is present one base from it, and per-base qualities are unavailable.

The origin of this receptor is a male donor with ankylosing spondylitis or in good health (not recorded which). The sequence joins TRBV7-8 to TRBJ2-3; possibly the D gene is TRBD2, per 6 matching bases. The sequencing input was blood, either unsorted or a sorted T cell fraction (not recorded which). The nucleotides read TGTGCCAGCAGCTGGGGGGAAGATACGCAGTATTTT. This yields the protein CASSWGEDTQYF.